The 21 T cell receptor beta chains below all came from one sample that was sequenced in a study of blood T cell repertoires in COVID-19. The method was immunoSEQ multiplex PCR; TCRdb's version includes in-frame clones alone and lacks a portion of them. The table shows over 40,000 clones, with about four fifths occurring only once. The sample was peripheral blood. These receptors were obtained from a woman aged 60-75 years with acute or convalescent COVID-19.

This clone was seen just once. CDR3 in amino acids: CASSSRVEYEQYF. CDR3 in DNA: TGTGCCAGCAGTTCCCGTGTGGAGTACGAGCAGTACTTC. The chain joins TRBV12-3 or TRBV12-4 to TRBJ2-7; D call uncertain. The CDR3 spans 13 residues. V gave up 4 bases and J gave up 4 bases, with 11 bases separating them.

The chain has TRBV4-1 and TRBJ1-4; 7 bases are shared with TRBD1. V lost 4 bases, J lost 4 bases, and 3 bases stayed unmatched. The length of the CDR3 is 14 residues. Germline CDR1 MGHRA, CDR2 YSYEKL. The CDR3 loop reads CASSPQGDNEKLFF. Here the CDR3 DNA reads TGCGCCAGCAGCCCCCAGGGGGATAATGAAAAACTGTTTTTT.

V usage is TRBV11-2 and J usage is TRBJ2-3, with D possibly TRBD2 on 7 matching bases. The V gene lost 5 bases and the J gene lost 5 bases, with 17 bases spanning the gap. The CDR3 spans 15 residues. Germline lookup yields CDR1 SGHAT and CDR2 FQNNGV. DNA of the CDR3: TGTGCCAGCAGCACGCTGCGGGGGCCGGGAGATACGCAGTATTTT. Its translation is CASSTLRGPGDTQYF. Filled out from reference TRBV11-2 and TRBJ2-3, the complete variable domain reads EAGVAQSPRYKIIEKRQSVAFWCNPISGHATLYWYQQILGQGPKLLIQFQNNGVVDDSQLPKDRFSAERLKGVDSTLKIQPAKLEDSAVYLCASSTLRGPGDTQYFGPGTRLTVL.

The chain combines TRBV27 with TRBJ2-7; 8 nucleotides agree with TRBD2. CDR1 MNHEY and CDR2 SMNVEV come from the germline V gene (reference sequence). V was pared by 6 bases and J by 6 bases, with 7 bases of the junction left unmatched. The CDR3 totals 13 residues. The CDR3 DNA sequence: TGTGCCAGCAGCCCCGGGCTAGCGGGCGAGCAGTACTTC. Residues: CASSPGLAGEQYF.

The chain couples TRBV2 to TRBJ2-5; the match to TRBD2 covers 10 bases. The trim removed 2 bases at V and 4 bases at J, leaving 7 bases unmatched. This CDR3 contains 16 residues. From germline, CDR1 is SNHLY and CDR2 FYNNEI. CDR3 sequence (DNA): TGTGCCAGCAGTGAATCGGCTAGCGGGGGAGTAGAGACCCAGTACTTC. Translation: CASSESASGGVETQYF.

The chain recombines TRBV6-1 with TRBJ1-2; a weak D match, TRBD1 (6 bases). Trimming removed 3 bases at V and 4 bases at J, with 18 bases between. CDR1 is MNHNS and CDR2 is SASEGT in the germline V gene. CDR3 size: 16 residues. The CDR3 nucleotides are TGTGCCAGCAGTGACCTGGACAGAACCCTTTTCTATGGCTACACCTTC. Amino acid sequence: CASSDLDRTLFYGYTF.

The chain employs TRBV7-3 and TRBJ2-3; a possible D gene is TRBD2 (6 bases). CDR1 is SGHTA, CDR2 FQGTGA, per germline. Trimming pared 5 bases from V and 6 bases from J, leaving 24 bases between. The CDR3 extends over 17 amino acids. The CDR3 sequence is CASSPRPGVAGSDTQYF. For the CDR3, the DNA is TGTGCCAGCAGCCCCCGACCGGGTGTGGCGGGATCGGATACGCAGTATTTT. Full variable domain (rest looked up from reference TRBV7-3 and TRBJ2-3): GAGVSQTPSNKVTEKGKYVELRCDPISGHTALYWYRQSLGQGPEFLIYFQGTGAADDSGLPNDRFFAVRPEGSVSTLKIQRTERGDSAVYLCASSPRPGVAGSDTQYFGPGTRLTVL.

J is TRBJ2-2 and V is TRBV24-1; D may be TRBD1 (5 bases). Germline V CDR1 and CDR2: KGHDR, SFDVKD. The CDR3 totals 15 residues. V shed 4 bases and J shed 6 bases, with 14 bases lying between them. DNA of the CDR3: TGTGCCACCAGTGACGCCCGTGGGGCCGCCGGGGAGCTGTTTTTT. Translating it yields CATSDARGAAGELFF.

The chain is built from TRBV27 and TRBJ2-3; the match to TRBD1 covers 7 bases. With V trimmed by 5 bases and J by 4 bases, 3 bases remained unmatched. Looked up from germline, CDR1 is MNHEY and CDR2 is SMNVEV (reference sequence). This CDR3 comprises 13 residues. This CDR3 reads CASSRQGADTQYF. The CDR3 DNA follows: TGTGCCAGCAGTCGGCAGGGGGCAGATACGCAGTATTTT.

V and J are TRBV6-1 and TRBJ1-5; tentative D call: TRBD1 (5 bases). The CDR3 runs 15 residues. With 1 base removed from V and 6 bases from J, the gap between germline ends came to 13 bases. Germline values: CDR1 MNHNS, CDR2 SASEGT. The DNA for the CDR3 is TGTGCCAGCAGTGAAGGTCGGGCAGGGTCTCAGCCCCAGCATTTT. This translates into CASSEGRAGSQPQHF.

This chain uses TRBV21-1 with TRBJ2-2; whether TRBD1, the table's D call, matches the DNA was not checked. TRBV21-1 is described as a pseudogene. The CDR3 runs to 16 residues. The CDR3 loop reads CASSKVETVNTGELFF. The CDR3 bases are TGTGCCAGCAGCAAAGTGGAAACAGTTAACACCGGGGAGCTGTTTTTT.

The chain carries TRBV9 and TRBJ1-1; no clear D. CDR1 is SGDLS, CDR2 YYNGEE, per germline. The CDR3 loop spans 14 amino acids. The ends were cut back, 1 base at V and 1 base at J, with 8 bases in the middle. CDR3 nucleotides: TGTGCCAGCAGCGTAATAGCGGAGAACACTGAAGCTTTCTTT. It encodes CASSVIAENTEAFF.

This chain connects TRBV7-8 to TRBJ1-6; a weak D match, TRBD1 (6 bases). The CDR3 has 15 residues. The V gene lost 5 bases and the J gene lost 7 bases, with 15 bases spanning the gap. Germline CDR1 SGHVS, CDR2 FQNEAQ. CDR3: CASSPQGLGNSPLHF. In nucleotides, the CDR3 is TGTGCCAGCAGCCCACAGGGCCTGGGGAATTCACCCCTCCACTTT.

This clone was observed once. The V call is TRBV5-1, the J call TRBJ2-4, with 8 bases matching TRBD1. Germline CDR1 reads SGHRS; CDR2 reads YFSETQ. This CDR3 comprises 15 residues. V was pared by 4 bases and J by 1 base, with 4 bases of the junction left unmatched. CDR3 DNA sequence: TGCGCCAGCAGCATGGACAGGGATGCCAAAAACATTCAGTACTTC. Translated, it gives CASSMDRDAKNIQYF.

CDR3 in DNA: TGTGCCAGCAGTTCCCTGTACGAGCAGTACTTC. Amino acids: CASSSLYEQYF. This chain joins TRBV11-1 and TRBJ2-7; D is unresolved. Germline lookup yields CDR1 SGHAT and CDR2 FQDESV (reference sequence). CDR3 length: 11 amino acids. V was clipped by 6 bases and J by 4 bases, with 7 bases between them.

This chain links TRBV6-5 with TRBJ1-1, with a weak D call TRBD1 (5 bases). V was shortened by 0 bases and J by 5 bases, with 10 bases between the two germline ends. Per germline, CDR1 MNHEY and CDR2 SVGAGI. The CDR3 consists of 14 residues. Here the CDR3 reads CASSYSMAGTEAFF. Here the CDR3 DNA reads TGTGCCAGCAGTTACTCGATGGCAGGGACTGAAGCTTTCTTT.

The chain uses TRBV6-2 or TRBV6-3 and TRBJ1-5; D remains ambiguous. V lost 2 bases, J lost 11 bases, and 19 bases lay in between. The CDR3 spans 15 residues. Looked up from germline, CDR1 is MNHEY and CDR2 is SVGEGT. CDR3 in amino acids: CASSYSGVREQTQHF. The CDR3 DNA follows: TGTGCCAGCAGTTACAGTGGGGTACGGGAGCAGACCCAGCATTTT.

This rearrangement joins TRBV12-3 or TRBV12-4 to TRBJ1-6, with D possibly being TRBD1 (5 bases). Between the trimmed V and J ends, which lost 6 bases and 8 bases, there was a span of 11 bases. CDR3 length equals 13 residues. This chain's CDR3 is CASSQDSYSPLHF. The CDR3, as DNA: TGTGCCAGCAGCCAAGACAGCTATTCACCCCTCCACTTT.

The genes are TRBV3-1 (or the pseudogene TRBV3-2) and TRBJ2-1, with 12 bases matching TRBD2. The V segment lost 4 bases and the J segment 7 bases; nucleotides outside the gene matches: 5. Germline-derived CDR1 and CDR2 are LGHDT and YNNKEL (reference sequence). The CDR3 has 15 amino acids. Here the CDR3 DNA reads TGTGCCAGCAGCCCTGGACTAGCGGGGCGTAATGAGCAGTTCTTC. This translates into CASSPGLAGRNEQFF.

This sequence joins TRBV5-1 and TRBJ1-3; TRBD1 is a possible D gene (6 bases). CDR1 is SGHRS, CDR2 YFSETQ, per germline. Between the trimmed V and J ends, which lost 0 bases and 0 bases, there was a span of 19 bases. The CDR3 runs to 19 residues. CDR3 loop: CASSLVSQGRTASGNTIYF. CDR3 nucleotides: TGCGCCAGCAGCTTGGTTTCGCAGGGTCGGACAGCCTCTGGAAACACCATATATTTT.

J is TRBJ1-1 and V is TRBV29-1; possibly TRBD1 for D (6 bases). Germline CDR1 reads SQVTM; CDR2 reads ANQGSEA. The CDR3 spans 13 residues. Trimming stripped 7 bases from V and 4 bases from J, with 16 bases between. CDR3 loop: CSAGQGPGTEAFF. Here the CDR3 DNA reads TGCAGCGCCGGGCAGGGGCCCGGCACTGAAGCTTTCTTT.